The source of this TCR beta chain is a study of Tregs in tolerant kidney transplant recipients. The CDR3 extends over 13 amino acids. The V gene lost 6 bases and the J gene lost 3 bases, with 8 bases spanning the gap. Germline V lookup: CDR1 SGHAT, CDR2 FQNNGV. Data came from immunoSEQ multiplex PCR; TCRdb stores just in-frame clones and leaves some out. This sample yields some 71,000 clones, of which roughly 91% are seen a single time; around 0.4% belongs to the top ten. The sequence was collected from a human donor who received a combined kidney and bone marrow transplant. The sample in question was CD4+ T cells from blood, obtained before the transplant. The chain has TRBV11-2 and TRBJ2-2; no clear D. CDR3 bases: TGTGCCAGCAGATTACTCGACACCGGGGAGCTGTTTTTT. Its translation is CASRLLDTGELFF.